One sample yielded the 12 T cell receptor beta chains listed below, sequenced in a study of control samples from healthy donors and cancer patients. The repertoire was sequenced with immunoSEQ multiplex PCR; TCRdb's copy has only in-frame clones and lacks some. Here the sample spans just over 20,000 clones, around four fifths being singletons. The sample consisted of PBMCs. The receptor set was obtained from a man aged 55 to 70 with colorectal cancer.

The V call is TRBV18, the J call TRBJ1-3, with 8 bases fitting TRBD1. This CDR3 region has 14 residues. The V segment lost 4 bases and the J segment 3 bases; nucleotides outside the gene matches: 2. The germline CDR1 and CDR2 sequences are KGHSH and LQKENI. CDR3 DNA sequence: TGTGCCAGCTCACTGGACAGGGATGGAAACACCATATATTTT. It is translated as CASSLDRDGNTIYF. Complete variable domain (other parts from reference TRBV18 and TRBJ1-3): NAGVMQNPRHLVRRRGQEARLRCSPMKGHSHVYWYRQLPEEGLKFMVYLQKENIIDESGMPKERFSAEFPKEGPSILRIQQVVRGDSAAYFCASSLDRDGNTIYFGEGSWLTVV.

V is TRBV6-2 or TRBV6-3 and J is TRBJ2-2, with TRBD1 as a possible D gene (6 bases). This CDR3 is built from 16 residues. Germline CDR1 is MNHEY and CDR2 is SVGEGT. Trimming removed 10 bases from V and 6 bases from J, with 24 bases in between. The CDR3 region has the DNA TGTGCCACCATCCCGGGGACACTCCGAGGGTCCGGGGAGCTGTTTTTT. Translated: CATIPGTLRGSGELFF.

In its sample, this clone was seen a few times. The chain couples TRBV6-5 to TRBJ1-1, with 7 bases identical to TRBD1. This CDR3 is built from 14 residues. Per germline, CDR1 MNHEY and CDR2 SVGAGI. J lost 2 bases, V lost 7 bases, and 7 bases had no gene match. The DNA of the CDR3 is TGTGCCAGCACAAGACAGGGACATAACACTGAAGCTTTCTTT. Protein product: CASTRQGHNTEAFF.

The V gene is TRBV24-1, the J gene TRBJ2-3; the match to TRBD2 covers 8 bases. CDR1 and CDR2 from the germline V gene are KGHDR and SFDVKD. V was clipped by 4 bases and J by 5 bases; unmatched bases: 7. This CDR3 comprises 15 residues. The DNA of the CDR3 is TGTGCCACCAGTGACCCCGGACGGGGGGGAGATACGCAGTATTTT. Protein: CATSDPGRGGDTQYF.

J is TRBJ2-4 and V is TRBV5-1; perhaps TRBD2 as D (5 bases). This CDR3 has 16 residues. Per the germline V gene, CDR1 is SGHRS and CDR2 is YFSETQ. V lost 1 base to trimming and J lost 3 bases, with 14 bases between them. Written as DNA, the CDR3 is TGCGCCAGCAGCTTGATGGACTCGCTCGGCAAAAACATTCAGTACTTC. Translated, it gives CASSLMDSLGKNIQYF.

The chain has TRBV5-1 and TRBJ2-3; a weak D match, TRBD2 (6 bases). Between the trimmed V and J ends, which lost 3 bases and 6 bases, there was a span of 17 bases. This CDR3 has 15 residues. CDR1 is SGHRS, CDR2 YFSETQ, per germline. The CDR3 bases are TGCGCCAGCAGCTCTGGGACTCCCGGAGGGGATACGCAGTATTTT. Translating it yields CASSSGTPGGDTQYF.

CDR3 bases: TGTGCCACCAGTGATGCCGACCCCGGGATTGCAGGCTACACCTTC. It is translated as CATSDADPGIAGYTF. This chain joins TRBV24-1 and TRBJ1-2; D call uncertain. The germline gives CDR1 KGHDR, CDR2 SFDVKD. The length of the CDR3 is 15 residues. The V end lost 3 bases, the J end lost 8 bases, and 18 bases lay between the germline ends.

V is TRBV15 and J is TRBJ1-2; D unresolved. The CDR3 extends over 12 amino acids. Germline CDR1 LNHNV, CDR2 YYDKDF (reference sequence). Trimming took off 1 base at V and 10 bases at J, with 10 bases between the two ends. CDR3 DNA sequence: TGTGCCACCAGCAGAGTGACTGGGGACTACACCTTC. This sequence encodes CATSRVTGDYTF. Filled out from reference TRBV15 and TRBJ1-2, the complete variable domain reads DAMVIQNPRYQVTQFGKPVTLSCSQTLNHNVMYWYQQKSSQAPKLLFHYYDKDFNNEADTPDNFQSRRPNTSFCFLDIRSPGLGDTAMYLCATSRVTGDYTFGSGTRLTVV.

This clone showed up just a few times. J is TRBJ2-7 and V is TRBV5-6; 9 bases line up with TRBD1. The CDR3 is 13 residues long. V lost 3 bases to trimming and J lost 5 bases; unmatched junction nucleotides: 3. Germline CDR1 SGHDT, CDR2 YYEEEE. DNA of the CDR3: TGTGCCAGCAGCTGGGACAGGGCCCACGAGCAGTACTTC. Amino acid sequence: CASSWDRAHEQYF.

This clone was seen a handful of times. V gene TRBV7-2 combines with J gene TRBJ2-3, with D possibly called TRBD1 or TRBD2 (5 bases each). The V end was cut by 6 bases, the J end by 4 bases, with 14 bases between. The CDR3 sequence is 14 residues long. The V gene's germline CDR1 is SGHTA and CDR2 FQGNSA. CDR3 in amino acids: CASRQRGGADTQYF. CDR3 DNA sequence: TGTGCCAGCAGGCAGAGGGGTGGGGCAGATACGCAGTATTTT.

The chain has TRBV3-1 (or the pseudogene TRBV3-2) and TRBJ2-7; D is perhaps TRBD1 (6 bases). The CDR3 spans 13 residues. Trimming removed 2 bases from V and 3 bases from J, with 8 bases in between. Germline V CDR1 and CDR2: LGHDT, YNNKEL (reference sequence). The CDR3 protein is CASSQPGVYEQYF. CDR3 bases: TGTGCCAGCAGCCAACCAGGGGTCTACGAGCAGTACTTC.

The chain has TRBV4-2 and TRBJ1-6; D gene ambiguous. V was clipped by 0 bases and J by 7 bases, with 4 bases between them. The CDR3 consists of 13 residues. Germline CDR1 reads LGHNA; CDR2 reads YNFKEQ. This chain's CDR3 is CASSQDGNSPLHF. CDR3 DNA: TGTGCCAGCAGCCAAGATGGGAATTCACCCCTCCACTTT.